This TCR beta chain appears in the sequencing data of a study of cytomegalovirus exposure and HLA in healthy donors. With 60 Vbeta and 13 Jbeta primers, the PCR was carried out. In the original processing: Approximately 73 million unique TCR beta chains, 10 million to 14 million shared, were counted in a later analysis. TCRdb keeps only in-frame clones here, not all; method: immunoSEQ multiplex PCR. D and trimming were read from the DNA, whereas the V and J calls and clone size are those reported in that table. The sample table sets out some 56,000 clones. Germline V lookup: CDR1 MNHNY, CDR2 SVGAGI (reference sequence). With 0 bases removed from V and 5 bases from J, the gap between germline ends came to 14 bases. This CDR3 has 15 residues.

What was sequenced was PBMCs. The gene calls are TRBV6-6 and TRBJ2-7; maybe TRBD2 (6 bases). This clonotype originated in a woman aged 25-40 years in good health and CMV-seropositive. The DNA for the CDR3 is TGTGCCAGCAGTTACTCCGGGGGAGCAGCGGACGAGCAGTACTTC. Protein sequence: CASSYSGGAADEQYF.